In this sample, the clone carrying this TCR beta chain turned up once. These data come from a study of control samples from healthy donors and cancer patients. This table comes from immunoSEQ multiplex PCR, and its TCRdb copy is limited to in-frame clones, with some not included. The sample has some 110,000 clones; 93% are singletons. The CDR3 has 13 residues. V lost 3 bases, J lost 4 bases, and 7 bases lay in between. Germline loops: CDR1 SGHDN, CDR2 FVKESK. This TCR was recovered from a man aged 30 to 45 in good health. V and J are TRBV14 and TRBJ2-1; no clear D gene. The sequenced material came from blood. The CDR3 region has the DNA TGTGCCAGCAGCCACAGGAATTACAATGAGCAGTTCTTC. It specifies CASSHRNYNEQFF.